One and the same sample provided the 27 T cell receptor beta chains below, sequenced in a study of graft-versus-host responses after intestinal transplantation. These receptors have no known antigen. Using immunoSEQ multiplex PCR, the repertoire was profiled, and TCRdb retains in-frame clones only, with some absent. The sample lists some 150,000 clones; nearly 95% were seen once. Sample: unstimulated CD4+ T cells sorted from spleen or lymph node cells, taken before intestinal transplant. These receptors were obtained from a human donor who received an intestinal transplant.

The J gene is TRBJ1-1, the V gene TRBV2, with D possibly being TRBD1 (6 bases). Trimming removed 6 bases at V and 11 bases at J, with 19 bases between. The CDR3 runs to 13 residues. Germline CDR1 reads SNHLY; CDR2 reads FYNNEI. CDR3 nucleotides: TGTGCCAGCAGCGCCACAGGGTCAACCGCCGCTTTCTTT. Its protein product is CASSATGSTAAFF.

The chain joins TRBV7-2 to TRBJ1-2; no firm D call. The germline CDR1 and CDR2 sequences are SGHTA and FQGNSA. The germline V and J ends were trimmed by 0 bases and 1 base, with 6 bases remaining between them. The CDR3 consists of 14 residues. DNA for the CDR3: TGTGCCAGCAGCTTAGCGAAATTTAACTATGGCTACACCTTC. This sequence encodes CASSLAKFNYGYTF.

The rearrangement links TRBV6-4 to TRBJ2-1; 12 nucleotides match TRBD2. This CDR3 spans 16 amino acids. The V and J ends lost 6 bases and 4 bases, in that order; junction bases with no gene match: 7. CDR1 and CDR2 from the germline V gene are MRHNA and SNTAGT. DNA of the CDR3: TGTGCCAGCAGCCGGACTAGCGGGGACTTTTACAATGAGCAGTTCTTC. Encoded protein: CASSRTSGDFYNEQFF.

The V call is TRBV4-3, the J call TRBJ1-4; 9 bases match TRBD1. This CDR3 has 16 residues. The germline V gene encodes CDR1 LGHNA and CDR2 YSLEER. Trimming removed 1 base from V and 3 bases from J; junction bases left unmatched: 3. This chain's CDR3 is CASSQGGQGSNEKLFF. DNA of the CDR3: TGCGCCAGCAGCCAAGGGGGACAGGGATCTAATGAAAAACTGTTTTTT.

The V call is TRBV4-1, the J call TRBJ1-1; D not resolved. The CDR3 loop spans 15 amino acids. Trimming cost V 1 base and J 1 base, with 10 bases left between them. The germline CDR1 and CDR2 sequences are MGHRA and YSYEKL. The CDR3, as DNA: TGCGCCAGCAGCCAAGGTCATAGCACGAACACTGAAGCTTTCTTT. Protein: CASSQGHSTNTEAFF.

This rearrangement joins TRBV19 to TRBJ2-1; D unclear. CDR1 LNHDA and CDR2 SQIVND come from the germline V gene (reference sequence). Deletions cut 7 bases from V and 5 bases from J, with 15 bases between. The CDR3 consists of 14 residues. The CDR3 loop reads CASTPTFPDNEQFF. The CDR3 DNA follows: TGTGCCAGTACCCCAACGTTCCCCGACAATGAGCAGTTCTTC.

This rearrangement joins TRBV7-9 to TRBJ1-1; D gene unclear. Trimming stripped 5 bases from V and 11 bases from J, with 12 bases between. There are 11 residues in the CDR3. CDR1 SEHNR and CDR2 FQNEAQ come from the germline V gene (reference sequence). As DNA, the CDR3 is TGTGCCAGCAGCCTCGACATGGCGGCTTTCTTT. It translates to CASSLDMAAFF. Full variable domain (missing parts from reference TRBV7-9 and TRBJ1-1): DTGVSQNPRHKITKRGQNVTFRCDPISEHNRLYWYRQTLGQGPEFLTYFQNEAQLEKSRLLSDRFSAERPKGSFSTLEIQRTEQGDSAMYLCASSLDMAAFFGQGTRLTVV.

The rearrangement links TRBV7-2 to TRBJ2-7; tentatively, D is TRBD2 (5 bases). Trimming shortened V by 5 bases and J by 5 bases, and 10 bases separated the two germline ends. CDR3 length equals 12 residues. The germline V gene has CDR1 SGHTA and CDR2 FQGNSA. CDR3 coding DNA: TGTGCCAGCAGCCCCGGAGGAGACGAGCAGTACTTC. Translated: CASSPGGDEQYF. Drawing the rest from reference TRBV7-2 and TRBJ2-7, the complete variable domain is GAGVSQSPSNKVTEKGKDVELRCDPISGHTALYWYRQSLGQGLEFLIYFQGNSAPDKSGLPSDRFSAERTGGSVSTLTIQRTQQEDSAVYLCASSPGGDEQYFGPGTRLTVT.

The chain couples TRBV7-9 to TRBJ1-1; D not resolved. Trimming took 5 bases from V and 11 from J, leaving 15 bases between them. This CDR3 region has 12 residues. Germline assignment: CDR1 SEHNR and CDR2 FQNEAQ (reference sequence). Here the CDR3 DNA reads TGTGCCAGCAGCCCCCCGTCGGCTGGCGCTTTCTTT. It translates to CASSPPSAGAFF.

For this clone: The sample holds other DNA sequences that translate to the same CDR3. This chain joins TRBV18 and TRBJ1-2; TRBD1 is a possible D gene (6 bases). V lost 3 bases and J lost 1, with 6 bases in between. The length of the CDR3 is 13 residues. The germline V gene encodes CDR1 KGHSH and CDR2 LQKENI. The CDR3, as DNA: TGTGCCAGCTCACCGGACAGTAACTATGGCTACACCTTC. Protein: CASSPDSNYGYTF. Drawing the rest from reference TRBV18 and TRBJ1-2, the complete variable domain is NAGVMQNPRHLVRRRGQEARLRCSPMKGHSHVYWYRQLPEEGLKFMVYLQKENIIDESGMPKERFSAEFPKEGPSILRIQQVVRGDSAAYFCASSPDSNYGYTFGSGTRLTVV.

The rearrangement links TRBV6-5 to TRBJ2-1; 10 bases line up with TRBD2. The V segment lost 10 bases and the J segment 3 bases; nucleotides outside the gene matches: 6. Germline values: CDR1 MNHEY, CDR2 SVGAGI. This CDR3 contains 14 residues. CDR3 in amino acids: CAKIAGGRYNEQFF. CDR3 DNA: TGTGCCAAAATAGCGGGAGGCCGCTACAATGAGCAGTTCTTC.

DNA of the CDR3: TGTGCCAGCAGTTTTCGTTTGCAAGGGGGTTTGGGTTACGAGCAGTACTTC. Translating gives CASSFRLQGGLGYEQYF. The chain couples TRBV27 to TRBJ2-7; D possibly corresponds to TRBD1 (6 bases). CDR3 length: 17 amino acids. The V end was cut by 3 bases, the J end by 4 bases, with 22 bases between. From germline, CDR1 is MNHEY and CDR2 SMNVEV (reference sequence).

A single count supports this clone. The genes are TRBV5-1 and TRBJ2-5; D perhaps matches TRBD2 (6 bases). The V and J ends lost 0 bases and 6 bases respectively, with 15 bases between them. The CDR3 extends over 15 amino acids. Germline V CDR1 and CDR2: SGHRS, YFSETQ. CDR3 in amino acids: CASSLDPSVIKTQYF. CDR3 DNA sequence: TGCGCCAGCAGCTTGGATCCTAGCGTTATAAAGACCCAGTACTTC.

This chain links TRBV18 with TRBJ1-1; 10 bases are a match to TRBD1. Germline V gives CDR1 KGHSH, CDR2 LQKENI. Germline trimming cut 3 bases from V and 1 base from J; bases unmatched to any gene: 8. The CDR3 sequence is 17 residues long. CDR3 protein: CASSPTGQGSRNTEAFF. The CDR3 DNA reads as TGTGCCAGCTCACCCACGGGACAGGGGTCGCGGAACACTGAAGCTTTCTTT.

To note about this clone: A read error may account for a junction end that differs from germline. V and J are TRBV6-1 and TRBJ2-6, with TRBD1 as a possible D gene (5 bases). Germline CDR1 is MNHNS and CDR2 is SASEGT. The CDR3 sequence is 14 residues long. CDR3 loop: CASSELTGANVLAF. The CDR3 DNA reads as TGTGCCAGCAGTGAGTTGACTGGGGCCAACGTCCTGGCTTTC.

J is TRBJ2-7 and V is TRBV28; the match to TRBD1 covers 8 bases. V gave up 4 bases and J gave up 10 bases; unmatched junction bases: 9. From germline, CDR1 is MDHEN and CDR2 SYDVKM. The CDR3 loop spans 13 amino acids. CDR3 DNA sequence: TGTGCCAGCAGTTCCCAGGGGGCTAGAAAACAGTACTTC. Its translation is CASSSQGARKQYF.

The gene calls are TRBV5-4 and TRBJ2-7; TRBD1 matches 8 bases. CDR1 is SGHNT, CDR2 YYREEE, per germline (reference sequence). CDR3 length equals 15 residues. After removal of 4 bases from V and 1 base from J, the junction contained 7 bases not matched to a gene. CDR3 DNA: TGTGCCAGCAGCCCCACGGGACAGGAGTCCTACGAGCAGTACTTC. Protein sequence: CASSPTGQESYEQYF.

The chain's CDR3 is CASSWSGSSTDTQYF. The CDR3 DNA reads TGTGCCAGCAGCTGGAGCGGGAGTAGCACAGATACGCAGTATTTT. V usage is TRBV5-4 and J usage is TRBJ2-3; 8 positions match TRBD2. V trimming: 3 bases; J trimming: 0 bases; junction bases outside the gene matches: 3. The CDR3 contains 15 residues. CDR1 SGHNT and CDR2 YYREEE come from the germline V gene (reference sequence).

The V and J genes are TRBV29-1 and TRBJ2-3; no definite D call. The CDR3 covers 11 residues. Germline loops: CDR1 SQVTM, CDR2 ANQGSEA. Trimming removed 6 bases at V and 6 bases at J, with 10 bases between. CDR3 sequence: CSVRFWDTQYF. Here the CDR3 DNA reads TGCAGCGTCCGATTTTGGGATACGCAGTATTTT.

The chain joins TRBV5-1 to TRBJ1-3; D might be TRBD1 (5 bases). Germline V gene sequence: CDR1 SGHRS, CDR2 YFSETQ. There are 14 residues in the CDR3. V gave up 1 base and J gave up 0 bases, with 5 bases separating them. CDR3 region: CASSLTGSGNTIYF. CDR3 nucleotide sequence: TGCGCCAGCAGCTTGACAGGCTCTGGAAACACCATATATTTT.

The CDR3 coding sequence is TGTGCCAGCAGAAAGGAGGGGCCGGGCTACACCTTC. This sequence encodes CASRKEGPGYTF. The genes are TRBV28 and TRBJ1-2; tentative D call: TRBD1 (5 bases). The CDR3 consists of 12 residues. Germline lookup yields CDR1 MDHEN and CDR2 SYDVKM. Trimming stripped 6 bases from V and 8 bases from J, with 13 bases between.

The chain links TRBV5-4 to TRBJ2-7, with 8 bases matching TRBD2. Per the germline V gene, CDR1 is SGHNT and CDR2 is YYREEE (reference sequence). This CDR3 is 14 amino acids long. J gave up 4 bases and V 0 bases, and 3 bases lay outside the gene matches. CDR3 DNA sequence: TGTGCCAGCAGCTTGGCCGGGAGGGGGTACGAGCAGTACTTC. Translated: CASSLAGRGYEQYF.

The J gene is TRBJ1-1, the V gene TRBV11-1, with TRBD1 as a possible D gene (5 bases). V was trimmed by 4 bases and J by 2 bases, leaving 11 bases between them. CDR1 and CDR2 from the germline V gene are SGHAT and FQDESV (reference sequence). The CDR3 is made up of 14 amino acids. In nucleotides, the CDR3 is TGTGCCAGCAGCTCTGACAGATCCAACACTGAAGCTTTCTTT. Its translation: CASSSDRSNTEAFF.

V and J are TRBV18 and TRBJ1-1; a possible D gene is TRBD1 (5 bases). Germline V gives CDR1 KGHSH, CDR2 LQKENI. The CDR3 sequence is 16 residues long. The V and J ends lost 3 bases and 1 base respectively, with 15 bases between them. DNA of the CDR3: TGTGCCAGCTCACCGAACGCCGGGACGGGGAACACTGAAGCTTTCTTT. Translating gives CASSPNAGTGNTEAFF.

In DNA, the CDR3 is TGTGCCAGCAGCTCTTCGAGGGGCAGGGCGGCAAATCAGCCCCAGCATTTT. As protein: CASSSSRGRAANQPQHF. The chain has TRBV7-2 and TRBJ1-5; D is possibly TRBD1 (5 bases). Germline loops: CDR1 SGHTA, CDR2 FQGNSA. Trimming took 4 bases from V and 4 from J, leaving 20 bases between them. This CDR3 has 17 amino acids.

This chain uses TRBV4-2 with TRBJ2-1; D is perhaps TRBD2 (5 bases). The germline CDR1 and CDR2 sequences are LGHNA and YNFKEQ. V lost 1 base and J lost 6, with 13 bases in between. CDR3 length: 15 amino acids. CDR3 in amino acids: CASSQGRGGINEQFF. In DNA, the CDR3 is TGTGCCAGCAGCCAAGGACGGGGTGGAATCAATGAGCAGTTCTTC.

This clone was counted once. Additional DNA sequences in this sample encode the identical CDR3. The rearrangement joins TRBV28 to TRBJ1-2; 9 positions match TRBD1. V was pared by 3 bases and J by 4 bases, with 0 bases of the junction left unmatched. The CDR3 runs 13 residues. CDR1 MDHEN and CDR2 SYDVKM come from the germline V gene. CDR3: CASSLTGGYGYTF. The CDR3 DNA reads as TGTGCCAGCAGTTTGACAGGGGGCTATGGCTACACCTTC.